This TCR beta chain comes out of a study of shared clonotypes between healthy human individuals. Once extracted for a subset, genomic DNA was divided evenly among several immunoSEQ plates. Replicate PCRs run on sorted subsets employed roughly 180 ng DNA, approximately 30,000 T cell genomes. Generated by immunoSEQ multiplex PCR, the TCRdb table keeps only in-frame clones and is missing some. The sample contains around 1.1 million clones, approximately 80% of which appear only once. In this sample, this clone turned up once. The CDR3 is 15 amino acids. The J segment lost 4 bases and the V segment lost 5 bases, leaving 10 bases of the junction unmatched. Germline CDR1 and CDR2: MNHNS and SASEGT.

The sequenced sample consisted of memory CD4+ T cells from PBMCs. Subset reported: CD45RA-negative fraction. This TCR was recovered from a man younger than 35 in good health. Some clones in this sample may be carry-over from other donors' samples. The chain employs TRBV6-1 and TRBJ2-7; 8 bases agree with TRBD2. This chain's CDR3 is CASSFGGLGGYEQYF. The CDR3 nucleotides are TGTGCCAGCAGTTTCGGGGGACTAGGGGGATACGAGCAGTACTTC.